The 8 T cell receptor beta chains given below trace back to one sample, sequenced in a study of graft-versus-host responses after intestinal transplantation. Using immunoSEQ multiplex PCR, the repertoire was profiled, and TCRdb retains in-frame clones only, with some absent. Of tens of thousands of clones in the sample, about 94% were seen once. Their antigens are not known. The sample was unstimulated CD8+ T cells sorted from spleen or lymph node cells, taken before intestinal transplant. These receptors were obtained from a human donor who received an intestinal transplant.

The J gene is TRBJ2-3, the V gene TRBV6-1, with 9 bases fitting TRBD2. Germline CDR1 is MNHNS and CDR2 is SASEGT. V lost 3 bases to trimming and J lost 3 bases; unmatched junction nucleotides: 7. This CDR3 is built from 16 residues. This CDR3 is CASSELSGRSTDTQYF. The CDR3 DNA is TGTGCCAGCAGTGAGCTAAGCGGGAGGTCTACAGATACGCAGTATTTT.

The chain couples TRBV5-7 to TRBJ2-7; 8 bases fit TRBD2. TRBV5-7 is filed as an ORF, its function uncertain. This CDR3 contains 14 residues. The V segment lost 4 bases and the J segment 4 bases; nucleotides outside the gene matches: 7. The CDR3 loop is CASSPGGDYYEQYF. CDR3 coding DNA: TGTGCCAGCAGCCCCGGGGGGGACTATTACGAGCAGTACTTC.

The chain couples TRBV27 to TRBJ1-2, with 9 bases fitting TRBD1. Germline CDR1 and CDR2: MNHEY and SMNVEV (reference sequence). CDR3 size: 15 residues. Trimming cost V 1 base and J 4 bases; bases outside gene matches: 4. CDR3 DNA sequence: TGTGCCAGCAGTTTATTTACAGGGGGCAGCTATGGCTACACCTTC. Translating gives CASSLFTGGSYGYTF.

This clone was recorded once. This chain joins TRBV6-5 and TRBJ2-3; TRBD2 matches at 9 bases. CDR3 length equals 14 residues. Germline V gene sequence: CDR1 MNHEY, CDR2 SVGAGI. V was pared by 6 bases and J by 1 base, with 2 bases of the junction left unmatched. CDR3 in amino acids: CASRRLAGTDTQYF. Here the CDR3 DNA reads TGTGCCAGCAGGCGACTAGCGGGCACAGATACGCAGTATTTT.

The table lists this clone with a count of one. The genes are TRBV27 and TRBJ2-7; maybe TRBD1 (6 bases). Deletions cut 5 bases from V and 0 bases from J, with 11 bases between. Germline CDR1 reads MNHEY; CDR2 reads SMNVEV (reference sequence). The CDR3 length is 14 residues. CDR3 DNA: TGTGCCAGCAGTCACTACAGGGACTCCTACGAGCAGTACTTC. This translates into CASSHYRDSYEQYF.

V is TRBV27 and J is TRBJ2-7; 7 bases line up with TRBD1. Germline CDR1 and CDR2: MNHEY and SMNVEV (reference sequence). The V segment lost 5 bases and the J segment 2 bases; nucleotides outside the gene matches: 6. The CDR3 contains 14 residues. CDR3 amino acids: CASSPRTGAYEQYF. DNA of the CDR3: TGTGCCAGCAGTCCCCGGACAGGAGCCTACGAGCAGTACTTC.

This clone was picked up one time. The chain employs TRBV7-9 and TRBJ1-2, with no clear D. The length of the CDR3 is 16 residues. In germline, CDR1 is SEHNR, CDR2 FQNEAQ (reference sequence). V was shortened by 5 bases and J by 0 bases, with 16 bases between the two germline ends. The chain's CDR3 is CASSPLNASANYGYTF. CDR3 DNA: TGTGCCAGCAGCCCGTTAAATGCTTCAGCTAACTATGGCTACACCTTC.

This rearrangement joins TRBV10-2 to TRBJ2-2; 8 bases match TRBD1. Germline V CDR1 and CDR2: WSHSY, SAAADI. After removal of 5 bases from V and 5 bases from J, the junction contained 10 bases not matched to a gene. This CDR3 is 16 amino acids long. CDR3 residues: CASSRAGGALTGELFF. The CDR3 DNA reads TGCGCCAGCAGTCGGGCAGGGGGCGCGTTAACCGGGGAGCTGTTTTTT.